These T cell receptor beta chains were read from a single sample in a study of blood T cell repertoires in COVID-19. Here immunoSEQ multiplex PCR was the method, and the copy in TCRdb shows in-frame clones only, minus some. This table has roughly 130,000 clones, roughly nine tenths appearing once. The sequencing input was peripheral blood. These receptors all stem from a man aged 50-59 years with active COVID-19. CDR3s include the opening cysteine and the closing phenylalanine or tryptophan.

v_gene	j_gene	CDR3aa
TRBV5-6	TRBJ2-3	CASSPSGRTTQGTQYF
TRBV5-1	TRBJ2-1	CASSLGSGGGSYNEQFF
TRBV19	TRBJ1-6	CASSTDRGYYSPLHF
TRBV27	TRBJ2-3	CASSPSGVGDTQYF
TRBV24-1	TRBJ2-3	CATSDPRRLEGTDTQYF
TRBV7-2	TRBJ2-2	CASSLSGHSTGELFF
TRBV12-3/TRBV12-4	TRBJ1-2	CASSWDRGYGYTF
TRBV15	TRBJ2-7	CATSRGQRSSYEQYF
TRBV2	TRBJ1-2	CASRREAPAEGYTF
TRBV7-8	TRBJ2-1	CASSTLTVVGYNEQFF
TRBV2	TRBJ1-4	CASRTGLNEKLFF
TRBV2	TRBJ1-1	CASKMIVNTEAFF
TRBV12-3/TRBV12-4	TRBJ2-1	CVAGAYNEQFF
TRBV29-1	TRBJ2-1	CSAGPGTGGINNEQFF
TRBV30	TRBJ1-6	CAWGTGTAPLHF
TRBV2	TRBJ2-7	CASRRQPNYEQYF
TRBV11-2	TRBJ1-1	CASSFSENTEAFF
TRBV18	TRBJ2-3	CASSRGQGTLTDTQYF
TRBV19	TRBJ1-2	CASSGRGRGYGYTF
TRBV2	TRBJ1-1	CASRENRGSNTEAFF
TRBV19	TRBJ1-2	CASSIGTGNYGYTF
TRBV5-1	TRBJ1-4	CASSPGDSNEKLFF
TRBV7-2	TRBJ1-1	CASTRSELEAFF
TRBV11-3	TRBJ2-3	CASSSRTSVTDTQYF
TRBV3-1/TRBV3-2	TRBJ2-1	CASSQEQRAEQFF
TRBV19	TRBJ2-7	CASSSTSGTVYEQYF
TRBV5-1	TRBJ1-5	CASSLRGAQGQPQHF
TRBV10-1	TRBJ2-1	CASSGTPGDNEQFF
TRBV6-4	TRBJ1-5	CASSAQGSNQPQHF
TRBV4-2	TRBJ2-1	CASSQDRVGSYNEQFF
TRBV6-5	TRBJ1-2	CASSYAAANYGYTF
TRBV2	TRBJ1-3	CASSEGTVVGNTIYF
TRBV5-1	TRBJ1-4	CASSFGQGGEKLFF
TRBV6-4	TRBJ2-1	CASSAGRGVYNEQFF
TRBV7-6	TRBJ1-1	CASSIDRGHTEAFF
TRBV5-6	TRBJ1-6	CASSSTPRQVNSPLHF
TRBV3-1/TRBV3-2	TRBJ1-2	CASSSGPTGGLGGYTF
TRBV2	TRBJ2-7	CASSELLSGGFPYEQYF
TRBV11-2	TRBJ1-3	CASRPPGAGNTIYF
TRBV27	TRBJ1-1	CASSSPVGGGNTEAFF
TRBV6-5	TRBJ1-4	CASRSGTGEEKLFF
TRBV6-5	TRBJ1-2	CASSYPTGGGRGYTF
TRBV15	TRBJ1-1	CATSRDRVNTEAFF
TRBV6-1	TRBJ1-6	CASSEQGGLYNSPLHF
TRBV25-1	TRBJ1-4	CASSEGVSGEKLFF